What follows describes a single TCR beta chain. This clone has more than one count but fewer than ten. What this receptor recognizes is not known. No much larger clone is present one base from it, and per-base qualities are unavailable. The healthy controls were a few dozen blood donors, and the buffy coats of these donors were supplied by the Finnish Red Cross blood service. All TCR-sequenced material derived from peripheral blood: patient blood samples and healthy donor buffy coats. Ficoll-Hypaque gradient centrifugation was used to isolate peripheral blood mononuclear cells. CD4+ cells were purified magnetically from the buffy coats of healthy controls. Genomic DNA was extracted using the Gentra Puregene Cell and Tissue kit, and a Qubit 2.0 fluorometer was used to quantify it. This sample is part of a study of STAT5B mutations in CD4+ large granular lymphocyte leukemia (dated by TCRdb to 2021 to 2024). For the study in its entirety: Among the healthy controls, the CDR3 'QG' motif was associated with a particular HLA allele. The purity of purified fractions was confirmed by flow cytometry on FACSCanto II or FACSVerse to exceed 95% among lymphocytes. TCRbeta repertoires of CD4+ T-cell large granular lymphocyte leukemia patients were compared with those of healthy blood donors.

General conclusions and limits of the study: The main leukemic clonotypes were found to be private to each patient, although approximately 26% of the main leukemic clonotypes were detected at low frequency in the non-leukemic repertoires of other patients. CD4-sorted patient repertoires appeared more clonal than healthy CD4+ repertoires, and this difference persisted after removing the putative leukemic clones. Data were not HLA-matched; higher clonality in CD4+ versus CD8+ T-LGLL could reflect the relatively small sample size. TRBV06-family usage was enriched among the top patient clones (8/27) compared with healthy controls (2/35).

TCRbeta rearrangements were sequenced from genomic DNA using the immunoSEQ assay at survey resolution. The study's own analysis went as follows. In the TCR sequencing data, the lowest productive clonotype frequency that could be detected was 2.59 x 10-5. Only productive TCRbeta rearrangements, meaning sequences that were complete and in-frame, were kept for the analyses. The clonality of each sample was calculated as Simpson clonality in the immunoSEQ Analyzer version 3.0. Clones were categorized by frequency as very rare, small, medium, large (1-20%) or hyperexpanded (>20%). OLGA 1.2.3 estimated generation probabilities, VDJtools produced V-gene circos plots, VDJdb was queried for specificities, and GLIPH identified CDR3 motifs. Sourced from immuneACCESS, this table was stored by TCRdb with only in-frame sequences that have V and J called. A share of the clones is absent; for the studies checked, an unresolved V gene accounts for under half, and the remainder has no known explanation. The V and J calls and clone size were taken over from that table, and D and trimming were inferred from the DNA. For this sample there are about 28,000 clones; around four fifths appear just once. Of the sample, about 6% falls within the top ten clones.

Taken from cysteine to phenylalanine, the CDR3 has 12 residues. Only CDR3 DNA remains: 36 bases, in frame from the first base. The trim is 0 bases for V and 11 bases for J, with a gap of 11 bases between the germline ends. Via the germline V gene, CDR1 is SGDLS and CDR2 YYNGEE. This clonotype was obtained from a human donor in good health. The rearrangement joined TRBV9 to TRBJ1-1, with TRBD1 tentatively as D gene (5 bases match). Sample: CD4+ T cells from blood buffy coats. The DNA is as follows: TGTGCCAGCAGCGTAGAGGGGTCCCGGGCTTTCTTT. This is translated as CASSVEGSRAFF.